The 29 T cell receptor beta chains below all came from one sample that was sequenced in a study of response to subunit inactivated influenza vaccine (dated by TCRdb to 2016 to 2019). The library was built by means of RT-PCR. Data came from an Illumina HiSeq 2500. In TCRdb, the public reads were trimmed at Q25 with fastp and aligned with MiXCR, with productive beta chains retained. For every CDR3 protein sequence, its rows merge into one entry that carries the most common genes and DNA. This sample comprises hundreds of thousands of distinct CDR3 sequences, more than 15% of them detected only once. 2.5% to 3.5% of the sample lies in the top ten. The sequenced sample was CD4+ T cells sorted from PBMCs, obtained roughly 24 months after vaccination. The receptor source for this set is a man in his fifties or sixties who received an inactivated influenza vaccine. Donor details come from another sample of the same person, matched by shared clones.

The CDR3 loop reads CASSEHGGGARETQYF. The CDR3 region has the DNA TGTGCCAGCAGTGAACATGGCGGGGGGGCCCGAGAGACCCAGTACTTC. The chain links TRBV25-1 to TRBJ2-5, with 9 nucleotides matching TRBD2. This CDR3 comprises 16 residues. Germline trimming cut 2 bases from V and 4 bases from J; bases unmatched to any gene: 8. Germline-derived CDR1 and CDR2 are MGHDK and SYGVNS.

This clonotype was counted a few times. The chain joins TRBV7-6 to TRBJ2-1; TRBD1 matches 9 bases. V lost 2 bases, J lost 7 bases, and 6 bases stayed unmatched. Per germline, CDR1 SGHVS and CDR2 FNYEAQ. The CDR3 is made up of 15 amino acids. The CDR3 bases are TGTGCCAGCAGCTTAAGGACAGGGGCGAATAATGAGCAGTTCTTC. Residues: CASSLRTGANNEQFF.

This clonotype has just a few counts. The chain has TRBV5-5 and TRBJ2-1; D unresolved. The CDR3 consists of 15 residues. CDR1 and CDR2 (germline): SGHKS, YYEKEE (reference sequence). V was trimmed by 0 bases and J by 2 bases, leaving 9 bases between them. In DNA, the CDR3 is TGTGCCAGCAGCTTGGTAACCCAACCCTACAATGAGCAGTTCTTC. Translated: CASSLVTQPYNEQFF.

This chain joins TRBV20-1 and TRBJ2-3; 10 nucleotides line up with TRBD2. Germline-derived CDR1 and CDR2 are DFQATT and SNEGSKA (reference sequence). J lost 5 bases, V lost 7 bases, and 12 bases had no gene match. The CDR3 is 15 amino acids. The CDR3 region has the DNA TGCAGTGTGATGTTGGGAACTAGCGGGAAAGATACGCAGTATTTT. Its translation: CSVMLGTSGKDTQYF.

In nucleotides, the CDR3 is TGCAGTGCTACGCGGTCCGAGCAGTACTTC. This gives the protein CSATRSEQYF. The chain recombines TRBV20-1 with TRBJ2-7, with D hard to call. This CDR3 is built from 10 residues. Germline V gives CDR1 DFQATT, CDR2 SNEGSKA (reference sequence). Trimming took off 4 bases at V and 6 bases at J, with 7 bases between the two ends.

The chain is built from TRBV20-1 and TRBJ2-6; D ambiguous. The CDR3 has 13 amino acids. Germline V gives CDR1 DFQATT, CDR2 SNEGSKA (reference sequence). With 2 bases removed from V and 2 bases from J, the gap between germline ends came to 4 bases. The CDR3 loop reads CSARRAGANVLTF. CDR3 bases: TGCAGTGCTAGACGGGCTGGGGCCAACGTCCTGACTTTC.

CDR3 protein: CSARAPLSTDTQYF. The DNA of the CDR3 is TGCAGTGCTAGAGCGCCACTTAGCACAGATACGCAGTATTTT. V usage is TRBV20-1 and J usage is TRBJ2-3; no clear D. The CDR3 covers 14 residues. V lost 1 base and J 0 bases, leaving 8 bases between the germline ends. The V gene's germline CDR1 is DFQATT and CDR2 SNEGSKA (reference sequence).

Comment on this clonotype: One junction end disagrees with the germline gene, perhaps due to a read error. The chain joins TRBV7-7 to TRBJ2-3, with 7 bases identical to TRBD2. CDR3 length: 14 amino acids. Germline V gene sequence: CDR1 SSHAT, CDR2 FNYEAQ (reference sequence). The CDR3 region has the DNA TGTGCTAGCAGCTTTGGACTAGACACAGATACGCAGTATTTT. Its translation: CASSFGLDTDTQYF.

The chain has TRBV9 and TRBJ2-1; 16 bases map to TRBD2. With V trimmed by 4 bases and J by 0 bases, 10 bases remained unmatched. Germline V lookup: CDR1 SGDLS, CDR2 YYNGEE. This CDR3 is 20 amino acids long. The CDR3 sequence: CASSPPPGLAGGSSYNEQFF. CDR3 DNA sequence: TGTGCCAGCAGCCCCCCGCCGGGACTAGCGGGAGGGAGCTCCTACAATGAGCAGTTCTTC.

This chain connects TRBV18 to TRBJ1-1; 11 bases line up with TRBD1. The CDR3 sequence is 18 residues long. From germline, CDR1 is KGHSH and CDR2 LQKENI. Germline trimming cut 6 bases from V and 4 bases from J; bases unmatched to any gene: 16. CDR3 region: CASSLRTGGSAGLTEAFF. CDR3 DNA sequence: TGTGCCAGCTCTCTTCGGACAGGGGGCTCGGCGGGTCTCACTGAAGCTTTCTTT.

The chain has TRBV21-1 and TRBJ2-7; the D call in the table, TRBD1, was not verified against the DNA. TRBV21-1 is a known pseudogene. CDR3 length: 15 amino acids. The CDR3 region is CASSKVGDRPYEQYF. CDR3 nucleotides: TGTGCCAGCAGCAAAGTGGGGGACAGACCCTACGAGCAGTACTTC.

This clonotype has at least ten counts. J is TRBJ2-1 and V is TRBV3-1; TRBD2 agrees at 9 bases. Germline CDR1 LGHDT, CDR2 YNNKEL (reference sequence). This CDR3 comprises 14 residues. Trimming at V came to 5 bases and at J to 7 bases, leaving 6 bases not matched to a gene. CDR3 bases: TGTGCCAGCAGCGCTGCGGGGGGGCGGAATGAGCAGTTCTTC. It specifies CASSAAGGRNEQFF.

This clonotype appeared a few times. V usage is TRBV10-3 and J usage is TRBJ2-7; D possibly corresponds to TRBD1 (6 bases). The CDR3 length is 14 residues. The ends were cut back, 6 bases at V and 2 bases at J, with 14 bases in the middle. Germline V gene lookup returns CDR1 ENHRY and CDR2 SYGVKD. The CDR3 coding sequence is TGTGCCATCAGGTCCGACAGGTTAACCTACGAGCAGTACTTC. As protein: CAIRSDRLTYEQYF.

This clonotype was observed a few times. J is TRBJ2-5 and V is TRBV18, with D possibly being TRBD1 or TRBD2 (5 bases each). V was shortened by 2 bases and J by 4 bases, with 11 bases between the two germline ends. This CDR3 comprises 14 residues. Germline lookup yields CDR1 KGHSH and CDR2 LQKENI. CDR3 region: CASSPTGLVETQYF. In DNA form, the CDR3 reads TGTGCCAGCTCACCAACAGGACTTGTAGAGACCCAGTACTTC.

This clonotype was observed a handful of times. The chain uses TRBV4-3 and TRBJ2-3; 10 bases align to TRBD1. Trimming cost V 0 bases and J 4 bases; bases outside gene matches: 10. CDR1 LGHNA and CDR2 YSLEER come from the germline V gene. The CDR3 contains 18 residues. The DNA for the CDR3 is TGCGCCAGCAGCCAAGAAAGCCCCGACAGGGGGCTGCCAGATACGCAGTATTTT. Translating gives CASSQESPDRGLPDTQYF.

The chain employs TRBV7-2 and TRBJ1-1; tentative D call: TRBD1 (5 bases). Deletions cut 2 bases from V and 4 bases from J, with 11 bases between. This CDR3 region has 14 residues. CDR1 and CDR2 (germline): SGHTA, FQGNSA. The CDR3 protein is CASSLSGMVTEAFF. In DNA form, the CDR3 reads TGTGCCAGCAGCTTATCAGGGATGGTCACTGAAGCTTTCTTT.

This chain connects TRBV11-3 to TRBJ2-2; D gene unclear. V was clipped by 5 bases and J by 6 bases, with 10 bases between them. CDR1 and CDR2 (germline): SGHNT, YENEEA. This CDR3 contains 13 residues. The CDR3 region is CASSLRPAGELFF. CDR3 nucleotides: TGTGCCAGCAGCCTACGCCCGGCCGGGGAGCTGTTTTTT.

The sample holds a few counts of this clonotype. The rearrangement links TRBV6-2 or TRBV6-3 to TRBJ2-2, with 8 nucleotides matching TRBD1. The CDR3 runs to 14 residues. J was trimmed by 7 bases and V by 4 bases; bases with no gene match: 5. Germline V gene lookup returns CDR1 MNHEY and CDR2 SVGEGT. Written as DNA, the CDR3 is TGTGCCAGCAGTTTCAGGGGGCCTGGCGGGGAGCTGTTTTTT. This translates into CASSFRGPGGELFF.

This clonotype was observed a handful of times. The chain recombines TRBV10-2 with TRBJ2-4, with 8 bases matching TRBD1. The CDR3 consists of 12 residues. Germline V CDR1 and CDR2: WSHSY, SAAADI. V was pared by 5 bases and J by 7 bases, with 1 base of the junction left unmatched. The CDR3 sequence: CASSQGANIQYF. CDR3 DNA: TGCGCCAGCAGTCAGGGGGCGAACATTCAGTACTTC.

This clonotype came up a few times. The chain has TRBV20-1 and TRBJ2-1, with 12 bases identical to TRBD2. The CDR3 covers 17 residues. V was pared by 8 bases and J by 4 bases, with 15 bases of the junction left unmatched. The germline V gene has CDR1 DFQATT and CDR2 SNEGSKA (reference sequence). In DNA, the CDR3 is TGCAGTCCTACTAGCGGGGGGCATCTGTCCCTATACAATGAGCAGTTCTTC. Protein sequence: CSPTSGGHLSLYNEQFF.

This clonotype occurred a few times. CDR3 residues: CASSLETVTDTQYF. CDR3 in DNA: TGCGCCAGCAGCTTGGAGACGGTTACAGATACGCAGTATTTT. The chain couples TRBV5-1 to TRBJ2-3; D is undetermined. The CDR3 totals 14 residues. Trimming pared 0 bases from V and 3 bases from J, leaving 8 bases between. In germline, CDR1 is SGHRS, CDR2 YFSETQ. The full variable domain, rest sourced from reference TRBV5-1 and TRBJ2-3, is KAGVTQTPRYLIKTRGQQVTLSCSPISGHRSVSWYQQTPGQGLQFLFEYFSETQRNKGNFPGRFSGRQFSNSRSEMNVSTLELGDSALYLCASSLETVTDTQYFGPGTRLTVL.

This clonotype was seen a few times. The chain uses TRBV4-3 and TRBJ2-5, with TRBD2 matching 10 bases. The CDR3 runs to 14 residues. Trimming at V came to 2 bases and at J to 4 bases, leaving 1 base not matched to a gene. The germline V gene encodes CDR1 LGHNA and CDR2 YSLEER. CDR3 region: CASSQTSGTETQYF. CDR3 nucleotide sequence: TGCGCCAGCAGCCAAACTAGCGGGACAGAGACCCAGTACTTC.

The rearrangement uses TRBV6-1 and TRBJ2-1; D not resolved. Trimming removed 3 bases at V and 2 bases at J, with 11 bases between. The CDR3 totals 15 residues. CDR1 is MNHNS, CDR2 SASEGT, per germline. CDR3: CASSELRMPYNEQFF. As DNA, the CDR3 is TGTGCCAGCAGTGAGCTAAGGATGCCCTACAATGAGCAGTTCTTC.

This clonotype appeared a few times. The rearrangement uses TRBV12-3 or TRBV12-4 and TRBJ1-1, with D uncertain. V was trimmed by 6 bases and J by 8 bases, leaving 16 bases between them. The CDR3 is 13 residues long. Here the CDR3 DNA reads TGTGCCAGCAGCAATTTGGGTCACGGGGAAGCTTTCTTT. It translates to CASSNLGHGEAFF.

The sample holds many counts of this clonotype. The rearrangement joins TRBV27 to TRBJ1-5; D might be TRBD1 (5 bases). Germline values: CDR1 MNHEY, CDR2 SMNVEV (reference sequence). V lost 7 bases and J 10 bases, leaving 17 bases between the germline ends. This CDR3 region has 13 residues. CDR3 bases: TGTGCCAGCACCCCAACATGGGGCGGACCCCAGCATTTT. Protein product: CASTPTWGGPQHF.

In its sample, this clonotype was seen a few times. The V call is TRBV4-2, the J call TRBJ1-5, with TRBD1 as a possible D gene (6 bases). Trimming pared 0 bases from V and 6 bases from J, leaving 21 bases between. From germline, CDR1 is LGHNA and CDR2 YNFKEQ. CDR3 length: 18 residues. CDR3 sequence reads: CASSQDWVGTGSGQPQHF. CDR3 DNA: TGTGCCAGCAGCCAAGATTGGGTGGGAACAGGGTCTGGTCAGCCCCAGCATTTT.

V usage is TRBV5-1 and J usage is TRBJ2-5; 9 bases match TRBD2. This CDR3 contains 16 residues. Germline CDR1 SGHRS, CDR2 YFSETQ. J gave up 4 bases and V 1 base, and 8 bases lay outside the gene matches. The DNA for the CDR3 is TGCGCCAGCAGCTTGCTCCCAGCGGGAGGAAGAGAGACCCAGTACTTC. It encodes CASSLLPAGGRETQYF.

The table lists this clonotype with many counts. The chain uses TRBV24-1 and TRBJ2-7, with 7 bases lining up with TRBD1. CDR1 and CDR2 from the germline V gene are KGHDR and SFDVKD. The trim removed 3 bases at V and 6 bases at J, leaving 4 bases unmatched. The CDR3 is 13 amino acids. The CDR3 DNA sequence: TGTGCCACCAGTGATCCGTACAGGGGCGAGCAGTACTTC. It is translated as CATSDPYRGEQYF.

This clonotype was counted between two and nine times. This chain joins TRBV3-1 and TRBJ2-3; D possibly corresponds to TRBD2 (6 bases). Germline assignment: CDR1 LGHDT and CDR2 YNNKEL (reference sequence). The CDR3 extends over 16 amino acids. Trimming stripped 7 bases from V and 0 bases from J, with 17 bases between. The CDR3: CASTPISGSSTDTQYF. For the CDR3, the DNA is TGTGCCAGCACCCCGATTAGCGGATCTAGCACAGATACGCAGTATTTT.